The rows below give T cell receptor beta chains drawn from one sample of a study of molecular identifiers for immune sequencing clone quantification. TCRdb fed the PCR reads into MiXCR, producing one record per CDR3 protein. The table includes tens of thousands of distinct CDR3 sequences, roughly a fifth detected once. Sequencing was carried out using naive CD8+ T cells from blood, with Jurkat cell RNA spiked in. Every receptor here comes from a human donor in good health. Some libraries in this study had Jurkat cell RNA spiked in. The CDR3 runs from the conserved cysteine through the conserved F or W. A D gene is named only where the DNA matches it firmly. Not every row has a clone size; where given, it reads once, few, many or a size class.

d_gene,j_gene,v_gene,abundance,CDR3nt,CDR3aa
-,TRBJ2-7,TRBV27,-,TGTGCCGGCAGTTTTGGTGAAGGGGCAGAGCAGTACTTC,CAGSFGEGAEQYF
-,TRBJ2-7,TRBV5-1,many,TGCGCCAGCAGCCCCGACATATTTTACTCCTACGAGCAGTACTTC,CASSPDIFYSYEQYF
-,TRBJ2-1,TRBV15,many,TGTGCCACCAGCACTGACGACGGCTCCTACAATGAGCAGTTCTTC,CATSTDDGSYNEQFF
TRBD2,TRBJ2-7,TRBV28,many,TGTGCCAGCAGTCCCCAGCTAGCGGGAGAGGAAAGTGAGCAGTACTTC,CASSPQLAGEESEQYF
TRBD2,TRBJ2-5,TRBV19,many,TGTGCCAGTAGTATTATGGCGGGAGGACAGGAGACCCAGTACTTC,CASSIMAGGQETQYF
TRBD1,TRBJ2-2,TRBV20-1,few,TGCAGTGCTATAAACCGGGACAGGGTAATTACGAACACCGGGGAGCTGTTTTTT,CSAINRDRVITNTGELFF
-,TRBJ2-3,TRBV28,many,TGTGCCAGCAGTCCCGTAGGCCCCCTGAGCACAGATACGCAGTATTTT,CASSPVGPLSTDTQYF
-,TRBJ2-6,TRBV20-1,many,TGCAGTGCTAAGTTGTCCCCGGGTAACTCTGGGGCCAACGTCCTGACTTTC,CSAKLSPGNSGANVLTF
TRBD2,TRBJ2-1,TRBV27,many,TGTGCCAGCAGTTTCGGACTAGCGCCTGCTAATGAGCAGTTCTTC,CASSFGLAPANEQFF
-,TRBJ1-1,TRBV27,few,TGTGCCAGCAGTTTAGGGGGGAACACTGAAGCTTTCTTT,CASSLGGNTEAFF
-,TRBJ2-3,TRBV5-1,many,TGCGCCAGCAGCTCATACCCGGGAGCCGGTACAGATACGCAGTATTTT,CASSSYPGAGTDTQYF
TRBD1,TRBJ2-5,TRBV10-3,few,TGTGCCATCAGTGAGCCTACTGAGACAGGGCCTCAGGCCCAGTACTTC,CAISEPTETGPQAQYF
-,TRBJ2-2,TRBV13,many,TGTGCCAGCAGCCAAACTCGGGACTTTACCACCGGGGAGCTGTTTTTT,CASSQTRDFTTGELFF
-,TRBJ1-6,TRBV2,few,TGTGCCAGCAGTGAAGCAGGAGGTCGGACCCTCCACTTT,CASSEAGGRTLHF
TRBD2,TRBJ2-3,TRBV7-6,many,TGTGCCAGCAGCTTACGACCGGGACTAGCGGCCACAGATACGCAGTATTTT,CASSLRPGLAATDTQYF
-,TRBJ2-1,TRBV6-2/TRBV6-3,-,TGTGCCAGCAGTCTGGGCAGATCCTGGGGCGGAAATGAGCAGTTCTTC,CASSLGRSWGGNEQFF
-,TRBJ2-7,TRBV5-1,many,TGCGCCAGCAGCTTGTTCCAGGGAGCCTACGAGCAGTACTTC,CASSLFQGAYEQYF
-,TRBJ2-1,TRBV9,few,TGTGCCAGCAGCGTAGCGTGGGGGGCCTACAATGAGCAGTTCTTC,CASSVAWGAYNEQFF
-,TRBJ1-2,TRBV9,-,TGTGCCAGCAGCTCCCCGGTCAGTTTAGCTAACTATGGCTACACCTTC,CASSSPVSLANYGYTF
TRBD1,TRBJ2-6,TRBV23-1,few,TGCGCCAGCGGGGAGACAGGGTTCTCTGGGGCCAACGTCCTGACTTTC,CASGETGFSGANVLTF
-,TRBJ1-1,TRBV7-8,many,TGTGCCAGCAGCTTAGATGAGAGATTAAACACTGAAGCTTTCTTT,CASSLDERLNTEAFF
TRBD1,TRBJ2-2,TRBV7-3,many,TGTGCCAGCAGCTTAAACAGGGGCACCGGGGAGCTGTTTTTT,CASSLNRGTGELFF
TRBD1,TRBJ1-2,TRBV4-2,many,TGTGCCAGCAGCCATAGACAGGGGGTTCTTTATGACTATGGCTACACCTTC,CASSHRQGVLYDYGYTF
-,TRBJ2-1,TRBV24-1,-,TGTGCCACCAGTGGTGGCAATGAGCAGTTCTTC,CATSGGNEQFF
TRBD2,TRBJ2-3,TRBV13,many,TGTGCCAGCAGCCTAGCGGGGGCTACCACAGATACGCAGTATTTT,CASSLAGATTDTQYF
TRBD2,TRBJ2-2,TRBV10-3,few,TGTGCCATCAGTGAGTCTTTAGCGGGAGCGGGCACCGGGGAGCTGTTTTTT,CAISESLAGAGTGELFF
TRBD2,TRBJ2-1,TRBV29-1,many,TGCAGCGGAGAGGCGGGAGCTGAGCAGTTCTTC,CSGEAGAEQFF
-,TRBJ1-4,TRBV15,many,TGTGCCACCCAGTCCGCGGGGAATGAAAAACTGTTTTTT,CATQSAGNEKLFF
-,TRBJ2-3,TRBV5-1,many,TGCGCCAGCAGCTTGGTAGGGGGGACTAGCACAGATACGCAGTATTTT,CASSLVGGTSTDTQYF
TRBD2,TRBJ2-1,TRBV20-1,-,TGCAGTGCTACCCCCGGACTAGCGGACTACAATGAGCAGTTCTTC,CSATPGLADYNEQFF
TRBD1,TRBJ1-4,TRBV5-4,many,TGTGCCAGCAGCGTAACAGGGGCAACTAATGAAAAACTGTTTTTT,CASSVTGATNEKLFF
-,TRBJ1-1,TRBV29-1,many,TGCAGCGGGCTGACGGGCAACACTGAAGCTTTCTTT,CSGLTGNTEAFF
-,TRBJ2-7,TRBV29-1,-,TGCAGCGCCCTATTCGACAGCATCGCCTACGAGCAGTACTTC,CSALFDSIAYEQYF
TRBD1,TRBJ2-7,TRBV7-6,few,TGTGCCAGCAGCTTAGGGTCAGGGGGCCTTTCCTACGAGCAGTACTTC,CASSLGSGGLSYEQYF
TRBD2,TRBJ2-1,TRBV4-3,few,TGCGCCAGCAGCCAAGATGCCGGGAGGGCCGGGAATGAGCAGTTCTTC,CASSQDAGRAGNEQFF
-,TRBJ1-5,TRBV13,-,TGTGCCAGCAGCTTAGGAGGCCTACCCGACGCTAGGGCTCTCGATCAGCCCCAGCATTTT,CASSLGGLPDARALDQPQHF
TRBD2,TRBJ2-1,TRBV29-1,many,TGCAGCGCCCCGGGACTAGCTCCTGGTGAGCAGTTCTTC,CSAPGLAPGEQFF
-,TRBJ2-7,TRBV7-9,many,TGTGCCAGCAGCGACGTGACAGGCCCCCACGAGCAGTACTTC,CASSDVTGPHEQYF
-,TRBJ2-7,TRBV4-1,few,TGCGCCAGCAGCCAAGCTCATGACAGGTTAGGGTACGAGCAGTACTTC,CASSQAHDRLGYEQYF
TRBD2,TRBJ2-3,TRBV15,many,TGTGCCACCAGCTCGAGCGGGGAGAGCACAGATACGCAGTATTTT,CATSSSGESTDTQYF
TRBD1,TRBJ2-1,TRBV2,-,TGTGCCAGCAGTCGACCGGGACAGGGGGCCTACAATGAGCAGTTCTTC,CASSRPGQGAYNEQFF
-,TRBJ2-7,TRBV14,few,TGTGCCAGCAGCCAAGTGGGCTACGAGCAGTACTTC,CASSQVGYEQYF
-,TRBJ2-5,TRBV20-1,many,TGCAGTGCTAGTATTACTAGCATCGGGACCCAGTACTTC,CSASITSIGTQYF
-,TRBJ2-7,TRBV4-2,many,TGTGCCAGCAGCCAAGACGCGAGCGGCGAGCAGTACTTC,CASSQDASGEQYF
TRBD1,TRBJ2-5,TRBV12-3/TRBV12-4,many,TGTGCCACCGAGGGGGCAGGACAAGAGACCCAGTACTTC,CATEGAGQETQYF
-,TRBJ2-1,TRBV30,many,TGTGCCTGGAGTTCCCGCGGACGGTCCTCCTACAATGAGCAGTTCTTC,CAWSSRGRSSYNEQFF
TRBD2,TRBJ2-3,TRBV15,-,TGTGCCACCAGCAGAGATAAGCGGGAGGCTCGCACAGATACGCAGTATTTT,CATSRDKREARTDTQYF
-,TRBJ2-2,TRBV9,-,TGTGCCAGCAGCCTAGGGGCGGGGAACACCGGGGAGCTGTTTTTT,CASSLGAGNTGELFF
-,TRBJ1-5,TRBV6-6,many,TGTGCCAGCAGTTTCGCAGGTTTTGAGCAGCCCCAGCATTTT,CASSFAGFEQPQHF
TRBD2,TRBJ2-1,TRBV20-1,-,TGCAGTGCCACTGGGACTAGCGGGAGGGCCAACAATGAGCAGTTCTTC,CSATGTSGRANNEQFF
-,TRBJ2-7,TRBV30,many,TGTGCCTGGAGTGTATCAACCGAGCAGTACTTC,CAWSVSTEQYF
TRBD2,TRBJ2-7,TRBV5-6,few,TGTGCCAGCAGCCCGGGACTAGCGGGAGAGGTGGTCTACGAGCAGTACTTC,CASSPGLAGEVVYEQYF
-,TRBJ2-5,TRBV7-9,few,TGTGCCAGCAGCTTAGTCGTCTCCGAGACCCAGTACTTC,CASSLVVSETQYF
-,TRBJ2-2,TRBV6-2/TRBV6-3,few,TGTGCCAGCAGTTACCCGGTCTGGCGGGGGAACACCGGGGAGCTGTTTTTT,CASSYPVWRGNTGELFF
-,TRBJ1-5,TRBV19,many,TGTGCCAGTAACTGGCTACTGGGGAATCAGCCCCAGCATTTT,CASNWLLGNQPQHF
TRBD2,TRBJ2-7,TRBV4-3,many,TGCGCCAGCAGCCAAGGACTAGCGGGAGGAACCTACGAGCAGTACTTC,CASSQGLAGGTYEQYF
TRBD1,TRBJ2-7,TRBV7-6,many,TGTGCCAGCAGCCCGGGACAGCTCTCCTACGAGCAGTACTTC,CASSPGQLSYEQYF
-,TRBJ2-6,TRBV6-5,many,TGTGCCAGCAGCTCAGGCTCTGGGGCCAACGTCCTGACTTTC,CASSSGSGANVLTF
-,TRBJ2-1,TRBV7-6,-,TGTGCCAGCGGGGCTGAAGGGGACAATGAGCAGTTCTTC,CASGAEGDNEQFF